These 24 T cell receptor beta chains were sequenced from one sample in a study of OX40 agonist ivuxolimab in advanced cancers. Clones were sequenced by immunoSEQ multiplex PCR, and TCRdb holds only the in-frame ones, with some missing. This table has some 66,000 clones, more than 70% appearing once. The material sequenced was CD4+ or CD8+ T cells sorted from blood, taken in a trial of the OX40 agonist ivuxolimab. These receptor sequences come from an adult with an advanced solid tumor such as melanoma, head and neck, liver or kidney cancer.

The gene calls are TRBV7-9 and TRBJ1-3; no definite D call. The CDR3 loop spans 14 amino acids. V gave up 0 bases and J gave up 0 bases, with 3 bases separating them. In germline, CDR1 is SEHNR, CDR2 FQNEAQ (reference sequence). CDR3 in amino acids: CASSLASSGNTIYF. The CDR3, as DNA: TGTGCCAGCAGCTTAGCTAGCTCTGGAAACACCATATATTTT.

The rearrangement links TRBV5-1 to TRBJ2-7; 14 positions agree with TRBD2. V was pared by 3 bases and J by 3 bases, with 2 bases of the junction left unmatched. The CDR3 is made up of 15 amino acids. CDR1 and CDR2 from the germline V gene are SGHRS and YFSETQ. The CDR3 sequence is CASSWTSGGSYEQYF. The CDR3, as DNA: TGCGCCAGCAGCTGGACTAGCGGGGGGAGCTACGAGCAGTACTTC.

The CDR3 loop reads CASSPLDRGGNIQYF. CDR3 coding DNA: TGTGCCAGCAGTCCCTTGGACCGGGGGGGGAACATTCAGTACTTC. The chain combines TRBV6-5 with TRBJ2-4; 8 nucleotides line up with TRBD2. Losses at the gene ends were 5 bases for V and 7 bases for J; bases not matched to a gene: 10. The CDR3 has 15 amino acids. Germline V gene lookup returns CDR1 MNHEY and CDR2 SVGAGI.

This clone appeared a few times. The rearrangement links TRBV29-1 to TRBJ1-1; D is perhaps TRBD1 (6 bases). The CDR3 loop spans 12 amino acids. With 5 bases removed from V and 2 bases from J, the gap between germline ends came to 9 bases. Germline assignment: CDR1 SQVTM and CDR2 ANQGSEA. The CDR3 here is CSVSTGNTEAFF. The CDR3, as DNA: TGCAGCGTTTCGACAGGTAACACTGAAGCTTTCTTT.

The gene calls are TRBV7-2 and TRBJ2-7; 7 bases agree with TRBD2. Germline V gives CDR1 SGHTA, CDR2 FQGNSA. With 1 base clipped from V and 2 bases from J, the junction kept 2 bases outside the gene matches. The CDR3 is 14 residues long. This chain's CDR3 is CASSLVAGAYEQYF. The CDR3 DNA is TGTGCCAGCAGCTTAGTTGCGGGAGCCTACGAGCAGTACTTC.

There are a few counts of this clone. The chain recombines TRBV5-5 with TRBJ2-2; no firm D call. CDR1 is SGHKS, CDR2 YYEKEE, per germline (reference sequence). This CDR3 has 13 residues. Trimming removed 2 bases at V and 1 base at J, with 3 bases between. As DNA, the CDR3 is TGTGCCAGCAGCTTAAAGAACACCGGGGAGCTGTTTTTT. Translated: CASSLKNTGELFF.

This clone was seen once. The J gene is TRBJ1-5, the V gene TRBV6-1, with D possibly being TRBD1 (6 bases). CDR1 MNHNS and CDR2 SASEGT come from the germline V gene. Trimming took off 5 bases at V and 7 bases at J, with 9 bases between the two ends. This CDR3 has 12 residues. This chain's CDR3 is CASSLGGQPQHF. The CDR3 nucleotides are TGTGCCAGCAGTTTAGGGGGGCAGCCCCAGCATTTT.

This chain joins TRBV4-1 and TRBJ2-3, with 10 bases identical to TRBD2. This CDR3 has 17 amino acids. Trimming cost V 2 bases and J 0 bases; bases outside gene matches: 5. Germline V gene lookup returns CDR1 MGHRA and CDR2 YSYEKL. The CDR3 coding sequence is TGCGCCAGCAGCCAACCTAGCGGGGGCCTCAGCACAGATACGCAGTATTTT. Amino acid sequence: CASSQPSGGLSTDTQYF.

The V and J genes are TRBV4-2 and TRBJ1-2; D gene uncertain. This CDR3 is built from 17 residues. The germline V gene has CDR1 LGHNA and CDR2 YNFKEQ. V gave up 3 bases and J gave up 4 bases, with 21 bases separating them. The CDR3, as DNA: TGTGCCAGCAGCCAGTCTCAGGACCTGACTGTGATCTATGGCTACACCTTC. Protein sequence: CASSQSQDLTVIYGYTF.

V usage is TRBV5-1 and J usage is TRBJ2-1; TRBD2 is a possible D gene (6 bases). V was clipped by 0 bases and J by 7 bases, with 14 bases between them. The CDR3 sequence is 15 residues long. The germline CDR1 and CDR2 sequences are SGHRS and YFSETQ. The CDR3 is CASSLERVGINEQFF. The CDR3, as DNA: TGCGCCAGCAGCTTGGAGCGGGTGGGGATAAATGAGCAGTTCTTC. Variable domain in full (rest from reference TRBV5-1 and TRBJ2-1): KAGVTQTPRYLIKTRGQQVTLSCSPISGHRSVSWYQQTPGQGLQFLFEYFSETQRNKGNFPGRFSGRQFSNSRSEMNVSTLELGDSALYLCASSLERVGINEQFFGPGTRLTVL.

This chain joins TRBV12-5 and TRBJ1-1; D may be TRBD1 (5 bases). The CDR3 is made up of 13 amino acids. The V gene lost 4 bases and the J gene lost 1 base, with 7 bases spanning the gap. The V gene's germline CDR1 is LGHNT and CDR2 FRNRAP. CDR3 DNA sequence: TGTGCTAGTGGTTGGGACGGGAACACTGAAGCTTTCTTT. This translates into CASGWDGNTEAFF. Variable domain in full (rest from reference TRBV12-5 and TRBJ1-1): DARVTQTPRHKVTEMGQEVTMRCQPILGHNTVFWYRQTMMQGLELLAYFRNRAPLDDSGMPKDRFSAEMPDATLATLKIQPSEPRDSAVYFCASGWDGNTEAFFGQGTRLTVV.

This clone occurred once. This sequence joins TRBV27 and TRBJ1-5; no clear D. The CDR3 extends over 17 amino acids. Germline V CDR1 and CDR2: MNHEY, SMNVEV (reference sequence). Trimming took off 4 bases at V and 1 base at J, with 17 bases between the two ends. The CDR3 spells CASSSAGTKDSNQPQHF. The CDR3 DNA reads TGTGCCAGCAGTTCCGCCGGTACTAAAGACAGCAATCAGCCCCAGCATTTT.

The rearrangement links TRBV28 to TRBJ1-2, with TRBD1 identical over 7 bases. The J segment lost 6 bases and the V segment lost 5 bases, leaving 9 bases of the junction unmatched. Germline CDR1 MDHEN, CDR2 SYDVKM. This CDR3 contains 14 residues. The CDR3 reads CASSITGDFNGYTF. The CDR3 coding sequence is TGTGCCAGCAGTATAACAGGGGATTTTAATGGCTACACCTTC.

The CDR3 is CASSVGGGVSGEQFF. CDR3 nucleotides: TGTGCCAGCAGCGTCGGAGGGGGGGTTAGTGGTGAGCAGTTCTTC. The chain is built from TRBV9 and TRBJ2-1; tentatively, D is TRBD2 (7 bases). The CDR3 runs 15 residues. V was shortened by 2 bases and J by 9 bases, with 18 bases between the two germline ends. Germline assignment: CDR1 SGDLS and CDR2 YYNGEE.

The chain recombines TRBV21-1 with TRBJ1-3; the table calls TRBD1, which could not be checked here. TRBV21-1 is annotated as a pseudogene. This CDR3 region has 17 residues. The CDR3 here is CASSKSKQAARMVTIYF. The CDR3 coding sequence is TGTGCCAGCAGCAAATCAAAACAGGCGGCTCGCATGGTCACCATATATTTT.

The chain uses TRBV19 and TRBJ2-1; 10 nucleotides agree with TRBD2. The germline CDR1 and CDR2 sequences are LNHDA and SQIVND (reference sequence). The CDR3 is made up of 15 amino acids. V was pared by 5 bases and J by 4 bases, with 5 bases of the junction left unmatched. The CDR3 DNA reads TGTGCCAGTAGTGACCGAGCGGGGGGGTACAATGAGCAGTTCTTC. Amino acid sequence: CASSDRAGGYNEQFF.

V and J are TRBV30 and TRBJ1-2, with D tentatively TRBD1 (6 bases). V lost 0 bases and J lost 6, with 17 bases in between. Germline V gene lookup returns CDR1 GTSNPN and CDR2 SVGIG (reference sequence). This CDR3 comprises 15 residues. The CDR3 region is CAWSVQDSRTDGYTF. CDR3 coding DNA: TGTGCCTGGAGTGTACAGGACAGTCGGACCGATGGCTACACCTTC.

This rearrangement joins TRBV4-1 to TRBJ2-1; the match to TRBD2 covers 14 bases. J gave up 12 bases and V 1 base, and 8 bases lay outside the gene matches. Germline V CDR1 and CDR2: MGHRA, YSYEKL. CDR3 size: 16 residues. CDR3 amino acids: CASSQGQTSGGAGQFF. Here the CDR3 DNA reads TGCGCCAGCAGCCAAGGCCAGACTAGCGGGGGGGCCGGGCAGTTCTTC.

V gene TRBV5-1 combines with J gene TRBJ1-3; D not certain. Germline CDR1 SGHRS, CDR2 YFSETQ. V gave up 2 bases and J gave up 3 bases, with 9 bases separating them. The CDR3 consists of 14 residues. CDR3 residues: CASSFGTDGNTIYF. In nucleotides, the CDR3 is TGCGCCAGCAGCTTCGGAACAGATGGAAACACCATATATTTT.

This clone was detected once. This chain joins TRBV29-1 and TRBJ2-2; 11 nucleotides match TRBD1. The CDR3 runs 16 residues. CDR1 SQVTM and CDR2 ANQGSEA come from the germline V gene. The trim removed 7 bases at V and 6 bases at J, leaving 13 bases unmatched. CDR3 nucleotide sequence: TGCAGCGCATGCGCGCGGACAGGGGGCCTCTCCGGGGAGCTGTTTTTT. Translation: CSACARTGGLSGELFF.

The J gene is TRBJ2-7, the V gene TRBV5-1; TRBD1 aligns across 12 bases. J gave up 0 bases and V 4 bases, and 11 bases lay outside the gene matches. Germline V gives CDR1 SGHRS, CDR2 YFSETQ. The CDR3 runs 18 residues. In DNA form, the CDR3 reads TGCGCCAGCAGCCGCATCCCGGGACAGGGGGCTTACTCCTACGAGCAGTACTTC. Protein product: CASSRIPGQGAYSYEQYF.

The CDR3 loop reads CAWSVLTPSTDTQYF. CDR3 DNA sequence: TGTGCCTGGAGTGTTCTGACCCCCAGCACAGATACGCAGTATTTT. This rearrangement joins TRBV30 to TRBJ2-3, with no clear D. This CDR3 contains 15 residues. Germline V gene data show CDR1 as GTSNPN and CDR2 as SVGIG (reference sequence). With 0 bases removed from V and 0 bases from J, the gap between germline ends came to 10 bases.

The chain employs TRBV21-1 and TRBJ1-3. TRBV21-1 is a recognized pseudogene. This CDR3 has 16 amino acids. Here the CDR3 DNA reads TGTGCCAGCAGCAAACCGGACGGATATCTGGGAAACACCATATATTTT. Translated: CASSKPDGYLGNTIYF.

V usage is TRBV11-2 and J usage is TRBJ2-7, with D possibly TRBD1 on 6 matching bases. The V gene lost 2 bases and the J gene lost 2 bases, with 13 bases spanning the gap. The CDR3 contains 15 residues. Germline-derived CDR1 and CDR2 are SGHAT and FQNNGV. The CDR3 sequence: CASSLSGQGPYEQYF. In DNA, the CDR3 is TGTGCCAGCAGCTTATCGGGACAAGGCCCCTACGAGCAGTACTTC.